This TCR beta chain stems from a study of T-cell memory formation after mild COVID-19. This clonotype was counted a few times. MiXCR, run by TCRdb on the 5' RACE reads, gives a single entry per CDR3 protein. In the table there are some 150,000 distinct CDR3 sequences, about a fifth of which are singletons. The clonotype originates from an adult woman who had mild COVID-19 (a few samples of this study predate the infection). Cell type and time point are not known. Sequencing was carried out using PBMCs or a T cell subset sorted from them (not recorded which).

In DNA form, the CDR3 reads TGTGCCAGCAGCTCAGGATTGGCGGGGGGAACTGAAGCTTTCTTT. This encodes CASSSGLAGGTEAFF. The chain links TRBV7-2 to TRBJ1-1; weak D call: TRBD1 (5 bases). The CDR3 is 15 residues long. The ends were cut back, 4 bases at V and 5 bases at J, with 17 bases in the middle. Germline lookup yields CDR1 SGHTA and CDR2 FQGNSA.